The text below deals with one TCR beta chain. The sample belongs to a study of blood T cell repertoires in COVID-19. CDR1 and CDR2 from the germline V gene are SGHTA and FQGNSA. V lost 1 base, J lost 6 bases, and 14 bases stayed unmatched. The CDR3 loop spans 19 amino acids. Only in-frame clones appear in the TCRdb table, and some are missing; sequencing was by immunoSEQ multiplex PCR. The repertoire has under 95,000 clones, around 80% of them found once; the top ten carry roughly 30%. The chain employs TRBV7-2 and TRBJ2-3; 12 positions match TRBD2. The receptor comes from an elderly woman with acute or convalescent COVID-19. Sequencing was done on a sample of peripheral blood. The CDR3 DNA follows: TGTGCCAGCAGCTTAGGAGGTCCGTCTCTAGCGGGAGGGCTGGATACGCAGTATTTT. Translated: CASSLGGPSLAGGLDTQYF.